This entry is about one TCR beta chain. Its specificity is not known. The data are from a study of vaccination and CD4 T cells after COVID-19. Study-level background: Two of the convalescents were Hispanic, and the group consisted of six males and four females.

Noted treatment: approximately nine-day PBMC culture with coronavirus spike peptide pools or control peptides (ViraFEST assay). It was before the COVID-19 pandemic (2011-2018) that the unexposed donor's CD4+ T cells were collected. It was with 9 to 10 IU/ml IL-2 and around 9.5 ug/ml peptide pools that 1.8 million or so PBMCs per well were cultured. The germline gives CDR1 SNHLY, CDR2 FYNNEI. Trimming took off 6 bases at V and 4 bases at J, with 7 bases between the two ends. The CDR3 totals 11 residues. At the Johns Hopkins FTIC core, DNA taken from cultured CD4+ T cells was sequenced by way of the Oncomine TCR Beta short-read assay. Via MiXCR, TCRdb re-called the PCR reads, giving one row per CDR3 protein. The table has 8,500 to 10,000 distinct CDR3 sequences, less than 40% seen once.

The V call is TRBV2, the J call TRBJ2-7; D call uncertain. The sequencing input was CD4+ T cells from blood, cultured in vitro. The clonotype originates from a human donor in good health. The CDR3 nucleotides are TGTGCCAGCAGAACTCGTTACGAGCAGTACTTC. It yields the protein CASRTRYEQYF.